This TCR beta chain was sequenced in a study of shared clonotypes between healthy human individuals. Concerning this clone: Its antigen is not known.

The CDR3 sequence is 15 residues long. The V segment lost 7 bases and the J segment 0 bases; nucleotides outside the gene matches: 6. CDR1 is SQVTM, CDR2 ANQGSEA, per germline. Study findings and constraints: Rarefaction curves obtained for sorted subsets showed sequencing incomplete despite large depth.

Data came from immunoSEQ multiplex PCR; TCRdb stores just in-frame clones and leaves some out. The table has approximately 2,300,000 clones, around 92% seen once. The TCR was taken from a man aged 18 to 35 in good health. Some clones in this sample may be carry-over from other donors' samples. The source material was naive CD4+ T cells from PBMCs. Regarding subset: CD45RA+ positively selected. This chain joins TRBV29-1 and TRBJ1-1, with TRBD1 matching over 12 bases. CDR3 bases: TGCAGCGCAGCCGGGACAGGGGGCATGAACACTGAAGCTTTCTTT. This encodes CSAAGTGGMNTEAFF.